The next 2 T cell receptor beta chains were all read from a single sample in a study of shared clonotypes between healthy human individuals. Some clones are missing from TCRdb's copy, which holds only in-frame ones; the method was immunoSEQ multiplex PCR. The sample carries 2 million to 2.5 million clones, more than 85% recorded once. Sequenced material: naive CD4+ T cells from PBMCs. As to subset: CD45RA+ positively selected. The origin of the receptors is a man between 18 and 29 years old in good health. Some clones in this sample may be carry-over from other donors' samples.

This clone was counted a single time. The genes are TRBV7-3 and TRBJ2-1; 7 bases agree with TRBD2. The CDR3 consists of 15 residues. Looked up from germline, CDR1 is SGHTA and CDR2 is FQGTGA. Trimming took 5 bases from V and 3 from J; bases not matched to a gene: 7. The CDR3 loop reads CASSRAGTVYNEQFF. In nucleotides, the CDR3 is TGTGCCAGCAGCCGAGCGGGAACAGTCTACAATGAGCAGTTCTTC.

V is TRBV27 and J is TRBJ1-1; 8 bases map to TRBD1. Trimming at V came to 5 bases and at J to 0 bases, leaving 14 bases not matched to a gene. The CDR3 is 18 residues long. The V gene's germline CDR1 is MNHEY and CDR2 SMNVEV (reference sequence). The CDR3 DNA is TGTGCCAGCAGTCCCCCCGAGGGAACACAGGGGGTGAACACTGAAGCTTTCTTT. Residues: CASSPPEGTQGVNTEAFF.